A selection of T cell receptor beta chains follows, all from one sample in a study of blood T cell repertoires in COVID-19. This table comes from immunoSEQ multiplex PCR, and its TCRdb copy is limited to in-frame clones, with some not included. This table has over 100,000 clones, around 80% appearing once. Sequenced input: peripheral blood. The receptors come from a human donor in a cohort sampled during active or convalescent COVID-19. Each CDR3 is given with its conserved first and last residue. D genes are given only for firm matches. Clone size is stated in some rows and not others, as once, few, many or a class when expanded.

v_gene,abundance,len,d_gene,j_gene,CDR3aa,CDR3nt
TRBV6-6,NA,13,NA,TRBJ2-7,CASSYPGTYEQYF,TGTGCCAGCAGTTACCCGGGGACCTACGAGCAGTACTTC
TRBV28,NA,12,NA,TRBJ1-1,CASSPPEEEAFF,TGTGCCAGCAGTCCTCCCGAGGAGGAAGCTTTCTTT
TRBV15,NA,13,NA,TRBJ1-3,CATSPPSGNTIYF,TGTGCCACCAGCCCTCCCTCTGGAAACACCATATATTTT
TRBV5-5,once,12,NA,TRBJ1-2,CASTLEGYGYTF,TGTGCCAGCACACTCGAGGGTTATGGCTACACCTTC
TRBV7-9,NA,14,TRBD1,TRBJ2-7,CASSWTGTGYEQYF,TGTGCCAGCAGCTGGACCGGGACAGGCTACGAGCAGTACTTC
TRBV4-3,NA,14,TRBD1,TRBJ1-1,CASSHTDRGTEAFF,TGCGCCAGCAGCCATACCGACAGGGGCACTGAAGCTTTCTTT
TRBV10-2,NA,15,TRBD2,TRBJ2-1,CASSEMTSGGQEQFF,TGCGCCAGCAGTGAGATGACTAGCGGGGGGCAGGAGCAGTTCTTC
TRBV5-1,NA,17,TRBD1,TRBJ2-3,CASSFFVETGAADTQYF,TGCGCCAGCAGCTTTTTCGTCGAGACAGGGGCCGCGGATACGCAGTATTTT
TRBV6-5,NA,13,NA,TRBJ1-5,CASSSYSNQPQHF,TGTGCCAGCAGTTCCTATAGCAATCAGCCCCAGCATTTT
TRBV30,NA,14,TRBD2,TRBJ2-3,CAWNGGRGTDTQYF,TGTGCCTGGAATGGCGGGAGGGGCACAGATACGCAGTATTTT
TRBV9,few,14,NA,TRBJ2-2,CASSVQGFTGELFF,TGTGCCAGCAGCGTACAGGGTTTCACCGGGGAGCTGTTTTTT
TRBV19,NA,15,NA,TRBJ1-2,CASNSRQRNSYGYTF,TGTGCCAGTAACTCTCGACAGCGCAATTCCTATGGCTACACCTTC
TRBV11-3,NA,16,TRBD1,TRBJ1-2,CASSLGGTGGVDGYTF,TGTGCCAGCAGCTTAGGCGGGACAGGGGGCGTGGATGGCTACACCTTC
TRBV4-1,once,14,NA,TRBJ1-6,CASSQAGRSSPLHF,TGCGCCAGCAGCCAAGCGGGGAGATCTTCACCCCTCCACTTT
TRBV5-1,NA,13,TRBD1,TRBJ1-1,CASPGQENTEAFF,TGCGCCAGCCCCGGACAGGAGAACACTGAAGCTTTCTTT
TRBV2,NA,14,TRBD1,TRBJ1-5,CASSRDRGFEPQHF,TGTGCCAGCAGCCGGGACAGGGGTTTTGAGCCCCAGCATTTT
TRBV27,NA,16,TRBD2,TRBJ2-1,CASSFLAVRPYNEQFF,TGTGCCAGCAGTTTCCTAGCGGTCAGACCCTACAATGAGCAGTTCTTC
TRBV5-6,few,14,TRBD1,TRBJ2-5,CASTEQGARGTQYF,TGTGCCAGCACCGAACAGGGGGCGCGGGGGACCCAGTACTTC
TRBV27,NA,18,TRBD2,TRBJ2-3,CASPEGSGRPEDTDTQYF,TGTGCCAGCCCAGAGGGTAGCGGGAGGCCGGAGGACACAGATACGCAGTATTTT
TRBV24-1,NA,14,TRBD1,TRBJ2-2,CATTSTGGTGELFF,TGTGCCACCACCTCGACAGGGGGCACCGGGGAGCTGTTTTTT
TRBV20-1,NA,18,TRBD2,TRBJ2-1,CSASRYGLAAISYNEQFF,TGCAGTGCTAGTAGGTATGGCCTAGCGGCAATCTCCTACAATGAGCAGTTCTTC
TRBV11-2,few,15,TRBD2,TRBJ2-3,CASSLGLGGGDTQYF,TGTGCCAGCAGCTTAGGGCTTGGGGGGGGAGATACGCAGTATTTT
TRBV7-2,NA,15,TRBD2,TRBJ2-5,CASSLGGGPKETQYF,TGTGCCAGCAGCTTAGGGGGGGGTCCCAAAGAGACCCAGTACTTC
TRBV6-2/TRBV6-3,few,15,NA,TRBJ1-2,CASSRIDRRIYGYTF,TGTGCCAGCAGTCGGATTGACAGGAGAATCTATGGCTACACCTTC
TRBV28,NA,14,TRBD1,TRBJ1-1,CASSSDRVGTEAFF,TGTGCCAGCAGCTCGGACAGGGTGGGGACTGAAGCTTTCTTT
TRBV7-2,NA,16,TRBD2,TRBJ2-7,CASSLSGTSGHYEQYF,TGTGCCAGCAGCCTTAGTGGGACTAGCGGACACTACGAGCAGTACTTC
TRBV28,NA,15,TRBD2,TRBJ2-4,CASRFTGTRYDIQYF,TGTGCCAGCAGATTTACCGGGACTAGGTATGACATTCAGTACTTC
TRBV19,NA,15,TRBD1,TRBJ2-1,CASQIRQGARNEQFF,TGTGCCAGCCAAATCCGACAGGGGGCTCGGAATGAGCAGTTCTTC
TRBV18,NA,14,NA,TRBJ2-4,CASSPGLHKNIQYF,TGTGCCAGCTCCCCGGGACTTCACAAAAACATTCAGTACTTC
TRBV7-9,once,14,NA,TRBJ1-6,CASRTGTFPSPLHF,TGTGCCAGCAGAACCGGGACATTCCCTTCACCCCTCCACTTT
TRBV5-1,NA,17,TRBD2,TRBJ2-1,CASRLWQGGSSYNEQFF,TGCGCCAGCAGGTTATGGCAGGGCGGGAGCTCCTACAATGAGCAGTTCTTC
TRBV6-2/TRBV6-3,NA,14,TRBD2,TRBJ2-1,CASSRLARGNEQFF,TGTGCCAGCAGTCGACTAGCCCGCGGCAATGAGCAGTTCTTC
TRBV7-2,NA,14,TRBD2,TRBJ2-7,CASSLGGLAYEQYF,TGTGCCAGCAGCTTAGGTGGACTAGCCTACGAGCAGTACTTC
TRBV10-3,NA,14,NA,TRBJ1-1,CAISEPRVGTEAFF,TGTGCCATCAGTGAGCCTAGAGTGGGCACTGAAGCTTTCTTT
TRBV6-2/TRBV6-3,once,16,TRBD2,TRBJ2-1,CASSYERGGRYNEQFF,TGTGCCAGCAGTTACGAGCGGGGGGGCCGCTACAATGAGCAGTTCTTC
TRBV4-1,NA,17,NA,TRBJ1-5,CASSRWPEKYSNQPQHF,TGCGCCAGCAGCCGATGGCCAGAAAAGTATAGCAATCAGCCCCAGCATTTT
TRBV5-6,once,16,NA,TRBJ1-5,CASSLLGQIDNQPQHF,TGTGCCAGCAGCTTGTTAGGACAGATTGACAATCAGCCCCAGCATTTT
TRBV6-6,NA,15,TRBD2,TRBJ2-1,CASSPRDSGSGEQFF,TGTGCCAGCAGTCCCAGGGATAGCGGGAGCGGTGAGCAGTTCTTC
TRBV18,NA,15,NA,TRBJ2-7,CASSPPKPRGYEQYF,TGTGCCAGCTCACCACCCAAACCTCGGGGGTACGAGCAGTACTTC